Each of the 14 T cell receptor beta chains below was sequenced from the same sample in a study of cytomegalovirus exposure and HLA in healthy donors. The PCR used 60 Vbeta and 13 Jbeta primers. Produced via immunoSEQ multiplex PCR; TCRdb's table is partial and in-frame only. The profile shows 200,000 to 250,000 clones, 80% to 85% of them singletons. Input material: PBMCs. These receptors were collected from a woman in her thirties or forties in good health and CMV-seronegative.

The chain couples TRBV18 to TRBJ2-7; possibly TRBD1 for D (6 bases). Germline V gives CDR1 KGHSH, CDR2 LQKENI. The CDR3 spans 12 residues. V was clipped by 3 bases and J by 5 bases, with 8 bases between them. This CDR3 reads CASSPTGDEQYF. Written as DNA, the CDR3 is TGTGCCAGCTCACCGACAGGTGACGAGCAGTACTTC.

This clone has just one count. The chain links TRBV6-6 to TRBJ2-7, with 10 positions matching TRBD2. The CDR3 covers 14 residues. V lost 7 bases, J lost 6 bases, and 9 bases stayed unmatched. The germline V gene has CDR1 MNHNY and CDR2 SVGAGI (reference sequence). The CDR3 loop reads CASNLAGALSEQYF. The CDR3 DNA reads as TGTGCCAGCAATCTAGCGGGAGCCCTGAGCGAGCAGTACTTC.

Here the CDR3 DNA reads TGTGCCAGCTCTCCATCGGGGGGGAACACTGAAGCTTTCTTT. The encoded protein is CASSPSGGNTEAFF. The chain joins TRBV9 to TRBJ1-1; maybe TRBD1 (5 bases). The CDR3 runs 14 residues. Germline V CDR1 and CDR2: SGDLS, YYNGEE. The V gene lost 7 bases and the J gene lost 1 base, with 14 bases spanning the gap.

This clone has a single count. The CDR3 nucleotides read TGTGCCAGCAGTTTATTAGGGGCTCGCTACGAGCAGTACTTC. Amino acid sequence: CASSLLGARYEQYF. The chain is built from TRBV27 and TRBJ2-7; D perhaps matches TRBD1 (5 bases). Trimming took off 1 base at V and 3 bases at J, with 10 bases between the two ends. Germline assignment: CDR1 MNHEY and CDR2 SMNVEV (reference sequence). The CDR3 consists of 14 residues.

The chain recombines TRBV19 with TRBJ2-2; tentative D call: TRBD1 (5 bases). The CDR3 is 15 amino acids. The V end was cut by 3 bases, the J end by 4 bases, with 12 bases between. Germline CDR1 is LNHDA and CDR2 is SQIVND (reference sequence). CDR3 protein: CASSIDSTPTGELFF. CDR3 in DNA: TGTGCCAGTAGTATCGACAGTACACCCACCGGGGAGCTGTTTTTT.

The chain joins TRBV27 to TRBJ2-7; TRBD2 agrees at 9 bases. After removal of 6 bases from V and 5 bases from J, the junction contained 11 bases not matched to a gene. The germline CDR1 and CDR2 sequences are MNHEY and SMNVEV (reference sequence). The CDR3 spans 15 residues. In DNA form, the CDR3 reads TGTGCCAGCAGCATTAGCGGGAGTCCCTCTAACGAGCAGTACTTC. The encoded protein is CASSISGSPSNEQYF.

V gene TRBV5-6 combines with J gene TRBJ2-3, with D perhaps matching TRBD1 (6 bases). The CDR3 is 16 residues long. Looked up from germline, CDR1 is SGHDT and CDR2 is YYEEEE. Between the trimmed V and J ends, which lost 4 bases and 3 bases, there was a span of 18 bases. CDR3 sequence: CASSPTTGMPTDTQYF. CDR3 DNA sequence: TGTGCCAGCAGCCCGACCACAGGGATGCCTACAGATACGCAGTATTTT.

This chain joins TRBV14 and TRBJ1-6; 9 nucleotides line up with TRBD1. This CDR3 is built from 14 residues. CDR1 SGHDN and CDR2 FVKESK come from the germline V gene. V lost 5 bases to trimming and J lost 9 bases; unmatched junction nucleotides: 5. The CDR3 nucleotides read TGTGCCAGCAGCTGGACAGGGGAGTTTTCACCCCTCCACTTT. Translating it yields CASSWTGEFSPLHF.

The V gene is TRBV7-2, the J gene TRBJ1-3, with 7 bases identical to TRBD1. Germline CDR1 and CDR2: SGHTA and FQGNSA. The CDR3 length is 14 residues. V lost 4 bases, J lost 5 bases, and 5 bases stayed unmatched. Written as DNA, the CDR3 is TGTGCCAGCAGCTACCGGGACAGCAGAAACACCATATATTTT. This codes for CASSYRDSRNTIYF.

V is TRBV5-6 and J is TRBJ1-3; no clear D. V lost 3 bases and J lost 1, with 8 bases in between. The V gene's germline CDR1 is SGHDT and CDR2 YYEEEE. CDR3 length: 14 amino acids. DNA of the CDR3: TGTGCCAGCAGCTCGTGGGCGTCTGGAAACACCATATATTTT. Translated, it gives CASSSWASGNTIYF.

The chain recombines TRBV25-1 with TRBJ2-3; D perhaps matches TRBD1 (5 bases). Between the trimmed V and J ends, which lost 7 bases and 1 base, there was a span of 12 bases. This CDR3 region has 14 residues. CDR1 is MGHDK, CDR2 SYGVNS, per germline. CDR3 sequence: CASTRGARTDTQYF. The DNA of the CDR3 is TGTGCCAGCACAAGGGGCGCGCGCACAGATACGCAGTATTTT.

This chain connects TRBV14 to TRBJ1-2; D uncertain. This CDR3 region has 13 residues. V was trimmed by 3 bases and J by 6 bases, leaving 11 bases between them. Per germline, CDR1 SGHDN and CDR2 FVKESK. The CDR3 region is CASSQGGRDGYTF. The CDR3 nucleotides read TGTGCCAGCAGCCAGGGAGGGCGGGATGGCTACACCTTC.

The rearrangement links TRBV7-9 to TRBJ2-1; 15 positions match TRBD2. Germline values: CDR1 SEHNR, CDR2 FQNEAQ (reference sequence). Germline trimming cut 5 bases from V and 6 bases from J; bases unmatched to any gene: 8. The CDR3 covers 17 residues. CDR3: CASSLPRTSGRANEQFF. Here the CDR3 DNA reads TGTGCCAGCAGCCTGCCCCGGACTAGCGGGAGGGCCAATGAGCAGTTCTTC.

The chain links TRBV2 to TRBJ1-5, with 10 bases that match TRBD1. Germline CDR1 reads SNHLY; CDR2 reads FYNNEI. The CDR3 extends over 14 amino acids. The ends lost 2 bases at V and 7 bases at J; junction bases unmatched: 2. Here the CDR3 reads CASSEWTGGQPQHF. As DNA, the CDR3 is TGTGCCAGCAGTGAATGGACAGGGGGACAGCCCCAGCATTTT.